This T cell receptor (beta chain) was found in a study of Graves' ophthalmopathy and Graves' hyperthyroidism. Germline values: CDR1 SQVTM, CDR2 ANQGSEA. The trim removed 5 bases at V and 4 bases at J, leaving 6 bases unmatched. The CDR3 sequence is 14 residues long. Lactation, pregnancy, uncontrolled infections and other autoimmune diseases were all grounds for excluding patients. Symptoms, serum thyroxine and TRAb, thyroid ultrasound, and orbital computed tomography formed the diagnostic basis. Worth noting for this clonotype: No antigen is known for it. Being one base from a much bigger clone, this may be a read error.

Regarding the study as a whole: Thyroid clonotypes that were expanded above 0.001 frequency mostly also appeared in blood.

TCR beta CDR3 amplification used RNA transcripts. Scientists carried out first-round RT-PCR using HTBI primers and then a second-round multiplex PCR. TCRdb independently ran MiXCR on the multiplex PCR reads; one entry per CDR3 protein. The table records about 220,000 distinct CDR3 sequences, 20% to 25% of them present only once. The TCR originated in a woman aged 50 to 60 with Graves' ophthalmopathy. The chain combines TRBV29-1 with TRBJ1-2; 11 bases fit TRBD1. Input material: peripheral blood. The CDR3 DNA reads as TGCAGCGTTCTTGGGACAGGGGGGGGCTATGGCTACACCTTC. Encoded protein: CSVLGTGGGYGYTF.